One and the same sample provided the 9 T cell receptor beta chains below, sequenced in a study of post-analysis software for immune sequencing data. The library was made from cDNA and included unique molecular identifiers. In TCRdb, the PCR reads were re-called with MiXCR into one record per CDR3 protein. The table includes about 150,000 distinct CDR3 sequences, 25% to 35% detected once. Study-wide findings and caveats: The five TRBV segments detected at higher frequency in patients than in controls included TRBV5-6, TRBV5-1 and TRBV20-1.

Their recognized antigens are unknown. The sample consisted of blood. These receptors all stem from a girl between 10 and 17 years old with multiple sclerosis.

This clonotype occurred a few times. This chain connects TRBV20-1 to TRBJ2-1; 10 bases are a match to TRBD2. The V gene's germline CDR1 is DFQATT and CDR2 SNEGSKA (reference sequence). The ends lost 2 bases at V and 8 bases at J; junction bases unmatched: 15. The CDR3 consists of 17 residues. CDR3 loop: CSARPSGSHHLRDEQFF. The CDR3 DNA reads TGCAGTGCTAGACCTAGCGGGAGCCATCACCTACGCGATGAGCAGTTCTTC.

The table lists this clonotype with many counts. J is TRBJ2-3 and V is TRBV4-1, with 12 positions matching TRBD2. The ends lost 6 bases at V and 5 bases at J; junction bases unmatched: 6. Germline V lookup: CDR1 MGHRA, CDR2 YSYEKL. The CDR3 sequence is 15 residues long. The CDR3 sequence is CASSRTSGNLDTQYF. The CDR3 DNA reads as TGCGCCAGCAGTCGGACTAGCGGGAATTTAGATACGCAGTATTTT.

This clonotype was counted at least ten times. The chain combines TRBV6-1 with TRBJ1-5; D ambiguous. Looked up from germline, CDR1 is MNHNS and CDR2 is SASEGT. The CDR3 has 14 amino acids. V gave up 7 bases and J gave up 5 bases, with 15 bases separating them. The CDR3 nucleotides read TGTGCCAGCATAAGGACGGGGTGGGATCAGCCCCAGCATTTT. It encodes CASIRTGWDQPQHF.

In this sample, this clonotype turned up many times. The chain joins TRBV20-1 to TRBJ2-5; D remains unclear. In germline, CDR1 is DFQATT, CDR2 SNEGSKA (reference sequence). This CDR3 is 12 amino acids long. Trimming pared 3 bases from V and 1 base from J, leaving 6 bases between. CDR3 loop: CSASGSQETQYF. The CDR3 DNA sequence: TGCAGTGCTAGCGGTTCCCAAGAGACCCAGTACTTC.

This clonotype came up many times. The chain is built from TRBV28 and TRBJ2-7; the D gene is possibly TRBD2 (6 bases). Germline CDR1 reads MDHEN; CDR2 reads SYDVKM. Trimming removed 6 bases from V and 4 bases from J, with 16 bases in between. The CDR3 totals 14 residues. CDR3 region: CASRERGILYEQYF. CDR3 DNA sequence: TGTGCCAGCAGGGAACGGGGGATCTTATACGAGCAGTACTTC.

The sample holds a few counts of this clonotype. The CDR3 protein is CASSQLSGDFQNEQFF. The CDR3 nucleotides read TGTGCCAGCAGCCAACTCTCGGGGGACTTCCAAAATGAGCAGTTCTTC. The chain employs TRBV28 and TRBJ2-1; D may be TRBD2 (6 bases). The CDR3 totals 16 residues. The germline CDR1 and CDR2 sequences are MDHEN and SYDVKM. The V end was cut by 6 bases, the J end by 7 bases, with 22 bases between.

As concerns this clonotype: A much larger clone differs by one base, so this may be a read error. V gene TRBV7-2 combines with J gene TRBJ2-3, with a weak D call TRBD1 (5 bases). The CDR3 has 14 amino acids. Trimming removed 5 bases at V and 1 base at J, with 10 bases between. Germline assignment: CDR1 SGHTA and CDR2 FQGNSA. The CDR3 nucleotides are TGTGCCAGCAGCATAGGCAGGGGCACAGATACGCAGTATTTT. This gives the protein CASSIGRGTDTQYF.

V usage is TRBV5-1 and J usage is TRBJ2-5; TRBD2 agrees at 11 bases. V lost 5 bases to trimming and J lost 5 bases; unmatched junction nucleotides: 5. The length of the CDR3 is 14 residues. Germline V gives CDR1 SGHRS, CDR2 YFSETQ. Here the CDR3 reads CASSSGRARETQYF. The CDR3 region has the DNA TGCGCCAGCAGTAGCGGGAGGGCCAGGGAGACCCAGTACTTC.

The chain joins TRBV6-6 to TRBJ2-1, with TRBD2 identical over 8 bases. Trimming cost V 5 bases and J 8 bases; bases outside gene matches: 11. Germline CDR1 reads MNHNY; CDR2 reads SVGAGI (reference sequence). The length of the CDR3 is 15 residues. The CDR3: CASSDGTRQVYEQFF. The CDR3 coding sequence is TGTGCCAGCAGTGACGGGACTAGGCAGGTCTATGAGCAGTTCTTC.